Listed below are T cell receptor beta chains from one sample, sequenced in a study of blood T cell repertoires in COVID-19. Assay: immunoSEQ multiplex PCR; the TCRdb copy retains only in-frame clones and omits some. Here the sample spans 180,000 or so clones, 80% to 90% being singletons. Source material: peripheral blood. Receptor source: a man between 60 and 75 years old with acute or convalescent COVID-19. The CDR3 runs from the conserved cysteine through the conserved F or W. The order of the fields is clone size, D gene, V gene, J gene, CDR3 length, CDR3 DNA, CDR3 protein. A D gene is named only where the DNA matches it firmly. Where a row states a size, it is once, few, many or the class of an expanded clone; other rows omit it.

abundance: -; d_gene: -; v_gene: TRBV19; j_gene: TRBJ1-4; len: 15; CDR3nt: TGTGCCAGTAGTATGGCGGCGGTCTTAAATGAAAAACTGTTTTTT; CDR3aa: CASSMAAVLNEKLFF
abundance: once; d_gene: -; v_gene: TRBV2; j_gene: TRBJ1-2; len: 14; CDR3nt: TGTGCCAGCAGTGGGGAGGGCAGAACACGGGGCTACACCTTC; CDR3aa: CASSGEGRTRGYTF
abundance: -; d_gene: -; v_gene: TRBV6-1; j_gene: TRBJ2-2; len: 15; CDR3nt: TGTGCCAGCAGTGAAATGCGCGCGAACACCGGGGAGCTGTTTTTT; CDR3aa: CASSEMRANTGELFF
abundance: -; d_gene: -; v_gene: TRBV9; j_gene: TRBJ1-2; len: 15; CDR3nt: TGTGCCAGCAGCTCCGGTTTAGGGGCTGGTTATGGCTACACCTTC; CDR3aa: CASSSGLGAGYGYTF
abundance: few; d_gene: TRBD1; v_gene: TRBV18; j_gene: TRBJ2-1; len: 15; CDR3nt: TGTGCCAGCTCACCGGGACAGGGGGGAATGAATGAGCAGTTCTTC; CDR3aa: CASSPGQGGMNEQFF
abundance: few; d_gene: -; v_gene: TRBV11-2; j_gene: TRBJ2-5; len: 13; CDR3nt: TGTGCCAGCAGTCTTAGTCATCAAGAGACCCAGTACTTC; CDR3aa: CASSLSHQETQYF
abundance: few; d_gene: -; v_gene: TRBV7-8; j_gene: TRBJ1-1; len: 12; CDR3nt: TGTGCCAGCAGCCAGGGACTTCCAGAAGCTTTCTTT; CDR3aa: CASSQGLPEAFF
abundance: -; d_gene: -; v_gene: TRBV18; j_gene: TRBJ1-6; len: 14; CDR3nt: TGTGCCAGCTCACCAGGGGGCTGGAATTCACCCCTCCACTTT; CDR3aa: CASSPGGWNSPLHF
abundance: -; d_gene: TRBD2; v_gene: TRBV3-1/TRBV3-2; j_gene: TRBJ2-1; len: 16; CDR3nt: TGTGCCAGCAGCCATTTATCTAGCGGACAATACAATGAGCAGTTCTTC; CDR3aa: CASSHLSSGQYNEQFF
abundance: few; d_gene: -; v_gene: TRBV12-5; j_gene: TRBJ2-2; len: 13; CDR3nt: TGTGCTAGTGGCTTACAAGTAACCGGGGAGCTGTTTTTT; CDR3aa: CASGLQVTGELFF
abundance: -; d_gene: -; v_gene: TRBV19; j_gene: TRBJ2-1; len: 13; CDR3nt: TGTGCCAGTAGCGGCGACAGCTACAATGAGCAGTTCTTC; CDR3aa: CASSGDSYNEQFF
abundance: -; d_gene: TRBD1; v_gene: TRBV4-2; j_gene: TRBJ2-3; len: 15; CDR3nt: TGTGCCAGCAGCCAAGTAGGGACAGTCACAGATACGCAGTATTTT; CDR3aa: CASSQVGTVTDTQYF
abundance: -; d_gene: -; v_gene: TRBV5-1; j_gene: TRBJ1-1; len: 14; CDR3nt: TGCGCCAGCAGCTTGGCGGCAGGTTCTCCTGAAGCTTTCTTT; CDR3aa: CASSLAAGSPEAFF
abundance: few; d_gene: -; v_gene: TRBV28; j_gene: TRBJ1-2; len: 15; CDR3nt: TGTGCCAGCACCCCACGCCGGGGAAACATCTATGGCTACACCTTC; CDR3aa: CASTPRRGNIYGYTF
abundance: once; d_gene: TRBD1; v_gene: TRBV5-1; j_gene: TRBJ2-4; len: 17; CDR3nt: TGCGCCAGCAGCTTGGCCGCAGGGGGCGCATCCAAAAACATTCAGTACTTC; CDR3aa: CASSLAAGGASKNIQYF
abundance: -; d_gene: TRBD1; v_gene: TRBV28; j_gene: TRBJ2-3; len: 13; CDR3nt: TGTGCCAATCAGGGGGCCCGCACAGATACGCAGTATTTT; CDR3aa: CANQGARTDTQYF
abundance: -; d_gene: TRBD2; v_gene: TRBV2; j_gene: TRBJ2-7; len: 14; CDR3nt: TGTGCCAGCACTCCGGGACTAGCGATCTACGAGCAGTACTTC; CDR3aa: CASTPGLAIYEQYF
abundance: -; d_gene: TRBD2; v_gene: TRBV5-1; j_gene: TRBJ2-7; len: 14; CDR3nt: TGCGCCAGCAGCCTCGGGGGGAACAGCTACGAGCAGTACTTC; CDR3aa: CASSLGGNSYEQYF
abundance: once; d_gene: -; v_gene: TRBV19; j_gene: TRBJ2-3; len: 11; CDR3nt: TGTGCCAGTAGTATAGATCTGACGCAGTATTTT; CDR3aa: CASSIDLTQYF
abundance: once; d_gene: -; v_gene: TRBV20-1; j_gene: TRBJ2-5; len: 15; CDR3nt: TGCAGTGCTAGTTTGAGACTAGTTGGTTTCGAGACCCAGTACTTC; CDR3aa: CSASLRLVGFETQYF
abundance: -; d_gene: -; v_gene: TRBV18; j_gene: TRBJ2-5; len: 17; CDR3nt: TGTGCCAGCTCACTAGCGAGCGGGGGACAGAACCAAGAGACCCAGTACTTC; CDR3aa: CASSLASGGQNQETQYF
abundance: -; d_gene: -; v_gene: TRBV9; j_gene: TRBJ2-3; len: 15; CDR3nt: TGTGCCAGCAGCGTAGGAGGTAGCAGCACAGATACGCAGTATTTT; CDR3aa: CASSVGGSSTDTQYF
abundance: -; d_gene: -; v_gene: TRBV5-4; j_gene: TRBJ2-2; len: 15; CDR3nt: TGTGCCAGCAGCGCGAGGAGGGAGGCGGCCGGGGAGCTGTTTTTT; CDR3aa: CASSARREAAGELFF
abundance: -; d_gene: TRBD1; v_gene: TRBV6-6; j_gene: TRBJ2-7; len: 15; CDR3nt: TGTGCCAGCAGTCAGCAGGGGGTAGGGGATTACGAGCAGTACTTC; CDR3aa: CASSQQGVGDYEQYF
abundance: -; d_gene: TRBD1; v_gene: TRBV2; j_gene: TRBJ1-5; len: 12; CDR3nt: TGTGCCAGCGGAGACAGGGGTCAGCCCCAGCATTTT; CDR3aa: CASGDRGQPQHF
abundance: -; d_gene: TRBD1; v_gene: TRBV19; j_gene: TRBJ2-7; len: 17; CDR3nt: TGTGCCAGTAGTAACCGCCTGCCCGGGACAGACCCCTACGAGCAGTACTTC; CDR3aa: CASSNRLPGTDPYEQYF
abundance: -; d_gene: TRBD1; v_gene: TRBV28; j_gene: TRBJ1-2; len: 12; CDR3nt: TGTGCCAGCAGTTACAGGGGGCGAGGCTACACCTTC; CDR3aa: CASSYRGRGYTF
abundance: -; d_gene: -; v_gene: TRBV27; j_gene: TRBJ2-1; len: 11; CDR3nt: TGTGCCAGCAGTACGACAGTGAAGCAGTTCTTC; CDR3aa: CASSTTVKQFF
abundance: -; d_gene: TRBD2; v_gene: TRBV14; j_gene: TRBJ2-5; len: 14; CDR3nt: TGTGCCAGCAGCCCACCTGCGGGAGGGGAGACCCAGTACTTC; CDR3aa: CASSPPAGGETQYF
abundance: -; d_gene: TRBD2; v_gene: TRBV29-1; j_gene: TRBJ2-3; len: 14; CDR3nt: TGCAGCGTTGAAGTTGGACTAGCGGGTGATACGCAGTATTTT; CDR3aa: CSVEVGLAGDTQYF
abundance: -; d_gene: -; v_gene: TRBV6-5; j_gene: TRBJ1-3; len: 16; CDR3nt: TGTGCCAGCAGTTACTCGAACGGCAGGGCTGGAAACACCATATATTTT; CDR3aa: CASSYSNGRAGNTIYF
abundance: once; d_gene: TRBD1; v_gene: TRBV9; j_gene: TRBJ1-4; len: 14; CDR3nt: TGTGCCAGCGGCCAGACAGGGTATGGTGAAAAACTGTTTTTT; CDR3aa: CASGQTGYGEKLFF
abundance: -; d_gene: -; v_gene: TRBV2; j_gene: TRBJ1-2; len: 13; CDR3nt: TGTGCCAGCAGTGTTAGGGGCCAGGGAGGCTACACCTTC; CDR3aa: CASSVRGQGGYTF
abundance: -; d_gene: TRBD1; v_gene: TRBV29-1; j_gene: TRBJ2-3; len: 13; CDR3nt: TGCAGCGTTGAGGGACAGGGCACAGATACGCAGTATTTT; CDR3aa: CSVEGQGTDTQYF
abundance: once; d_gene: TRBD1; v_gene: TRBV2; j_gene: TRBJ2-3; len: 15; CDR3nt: TGTGCCAGCAGTCTGACAGGGGCTTTCACAGATACGCAGTATTTT; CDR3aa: CASSLTGAFTDTQYF
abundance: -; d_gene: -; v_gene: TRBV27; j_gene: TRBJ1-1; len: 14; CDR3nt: TGTGCCAGCACCTTGAGTTCAGGGGCCACTGAAGCTTTCTTT; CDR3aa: CASTLSSGATEAFF
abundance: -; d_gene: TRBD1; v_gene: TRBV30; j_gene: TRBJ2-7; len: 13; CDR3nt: TGTGCCTGGAGTCCGGGACAGGGCTACGAGCAGTACTTC; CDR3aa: CAWSPGQGYEQYF
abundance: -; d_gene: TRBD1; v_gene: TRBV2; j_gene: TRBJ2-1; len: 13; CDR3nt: TGTGCCAGCAGGGAGGACAGGGGCAATGAGCAGTTCTTC; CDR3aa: CASREDRGNEQFF
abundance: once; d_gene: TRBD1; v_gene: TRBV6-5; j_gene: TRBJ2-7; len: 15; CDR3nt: TGTGCCAGCAGACTCGGACAGGGATGGGACTACGAGCAGTACTTC; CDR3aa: CASRLGQGWDYEQYF
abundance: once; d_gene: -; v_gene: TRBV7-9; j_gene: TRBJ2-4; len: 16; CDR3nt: TGTGCCAGCAGCTTACCCGGGATTAGTGCCAAAAACATTCAGTACTTC; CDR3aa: CASSLPGISAKNIQYF
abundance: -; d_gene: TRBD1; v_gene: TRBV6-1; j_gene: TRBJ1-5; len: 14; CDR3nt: TGTGCCAGCAGTGAAGTAGGGGGCAGTCAGCCCCAGCATTTT; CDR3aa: CASSEVGGSQPQHF
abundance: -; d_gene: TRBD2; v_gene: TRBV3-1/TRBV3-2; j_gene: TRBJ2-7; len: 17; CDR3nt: TGTGCCACCCAACTAGCGGGAGGGCCAACGAGCTCCTACGAGCAGTACTTC; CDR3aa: CATQLAGGPTSSYEQYF
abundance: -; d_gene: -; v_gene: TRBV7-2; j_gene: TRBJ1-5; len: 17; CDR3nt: TGTGCCAGCAGCCAGATAGGTTCGGGGAATCGCAATCAGCCCCAGCATTTT; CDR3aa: CASSQIGSGNRNQPQHF
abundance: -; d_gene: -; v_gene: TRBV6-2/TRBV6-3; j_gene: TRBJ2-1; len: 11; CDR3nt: TGTGCCAGCAGTCTAGCGTGGGAGCAGTTCTTC; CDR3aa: CASSLAWEQFF
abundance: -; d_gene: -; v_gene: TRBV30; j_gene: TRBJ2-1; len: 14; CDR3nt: TGTGCCTGGAGTTTAGGGGCCCTATACAATGAGCAGTTCTTC; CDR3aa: CAWSLGALYNEQFF
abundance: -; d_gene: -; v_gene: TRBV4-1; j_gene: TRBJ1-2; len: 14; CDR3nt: TGCGCCAGCAGCCCCCGGCGCAGGGACTATGGCTACACCTTC; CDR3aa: CASSPRRRDYGYTF
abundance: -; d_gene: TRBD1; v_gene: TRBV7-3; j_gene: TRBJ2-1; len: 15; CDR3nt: TGTGCCAGCAGTTCTGGGACAGGCGCATACAATGAGCAGTTCTTC; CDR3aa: CASSSGTGAYNEQFF
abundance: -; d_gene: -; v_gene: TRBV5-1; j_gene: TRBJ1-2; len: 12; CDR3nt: TGCGCCAGCAAAGACAACGAGATGAGCTACACCTTC; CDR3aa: CASKDNEMSYTF
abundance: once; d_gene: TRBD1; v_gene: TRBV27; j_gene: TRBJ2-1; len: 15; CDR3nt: TGTGCCAGCAGAGACTCCGGGACAGGCTACAATGAGCAGTTCTTC; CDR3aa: CASRDSGTGYNEQFF
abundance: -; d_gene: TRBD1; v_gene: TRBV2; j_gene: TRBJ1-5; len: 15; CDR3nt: TGTGCCAGCACCCAGACAGGGAGTAGCAATCAGCCCCAGCATTTT; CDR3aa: CASTQTGSSNQPQHF
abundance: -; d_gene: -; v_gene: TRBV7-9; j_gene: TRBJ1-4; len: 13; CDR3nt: TGTGCCAGCAGGGAGGAGGGGTATGAAAAACTGTTTTTT; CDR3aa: CASREEGYEKLFF
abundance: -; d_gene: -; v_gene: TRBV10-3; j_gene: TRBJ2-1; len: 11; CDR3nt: TGTGCCATCAGTGTCGGTAATGAGCAGTTCTTC; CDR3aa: CAISVGNEQFF
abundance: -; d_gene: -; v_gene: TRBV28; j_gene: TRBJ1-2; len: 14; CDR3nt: TGTGCCAGCACCCCCAGAGGGCATTCGGAAGGCTACACCTTC; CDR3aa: CASTPRGHSEGYTF
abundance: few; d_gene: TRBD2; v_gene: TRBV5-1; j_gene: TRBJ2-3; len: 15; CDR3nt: TGCGCCAGCAGCCCCCGGACTAGCGAGGGAGATACGCAGTATTTT; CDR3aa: CASSPRTSEGDTQYF